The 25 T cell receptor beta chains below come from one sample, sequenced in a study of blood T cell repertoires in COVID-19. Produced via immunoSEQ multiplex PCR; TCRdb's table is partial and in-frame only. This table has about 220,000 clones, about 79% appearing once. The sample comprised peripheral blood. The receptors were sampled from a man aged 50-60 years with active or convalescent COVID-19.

For the CDR3, the DNA is TGTGCCAGTAGTTTAGGACTAGCGGGAGGACAGTCCTACAATGAGCAGTTCTTC. It is translated as CASSLGLAGGQSYNEQFF. This rearrangement joins TRBV19 to TRBJ2-1; 14 positions match TRBD2. The V gene end was trimmed by 5 bases and the J gene end by 1 base; junction bases not matched to a gene: 7. The CDR3 runs to 18 residues. Germline values: CDR1 LNHDA, CDR2 SQIVND (reference sequence).

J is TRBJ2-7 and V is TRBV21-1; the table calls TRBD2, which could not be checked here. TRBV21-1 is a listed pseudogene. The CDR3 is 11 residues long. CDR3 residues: CASSKVAGAPV. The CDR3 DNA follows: TGTGCCAGCAGCAAAGTTGCGGGGGCTCCCGTC.

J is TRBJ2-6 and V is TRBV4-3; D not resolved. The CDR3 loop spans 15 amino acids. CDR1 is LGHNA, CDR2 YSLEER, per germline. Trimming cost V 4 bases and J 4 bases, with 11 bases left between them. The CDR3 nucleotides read TGCGCCAGCAGCCCTAGAGACTCGGGGGCCAACGTCCTGACTTTC. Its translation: CASSPRDSGANVLTF.

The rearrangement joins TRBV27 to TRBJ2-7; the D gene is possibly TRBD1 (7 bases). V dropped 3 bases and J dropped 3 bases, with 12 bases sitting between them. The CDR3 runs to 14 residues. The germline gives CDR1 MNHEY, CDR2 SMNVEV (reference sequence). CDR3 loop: CASSFGRGVYEQYF. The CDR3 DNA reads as TGTGCCAGCAGTTTCGGCAGGGGGGTCTACGAGCAGTACTTC.

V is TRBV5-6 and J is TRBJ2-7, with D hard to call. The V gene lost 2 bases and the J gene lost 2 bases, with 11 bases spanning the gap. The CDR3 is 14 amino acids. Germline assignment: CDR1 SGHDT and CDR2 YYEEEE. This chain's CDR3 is CASSFEAVPYEQYF. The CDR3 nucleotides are TGTGCCAGCAGCTTTGAGGCAGTTCCCTACGAGCAGTACTTC. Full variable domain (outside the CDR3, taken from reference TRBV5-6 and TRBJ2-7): DAGVTQSPTHLIKTRGQQVTLRCSPKSGHDTVSWYQQALGQGPQFIFQYYEEEERQRGNFPDRFSGHQFPNYSSELNVNALLLGDSALYLCASSFEAVPYEQYFGPGTRLTVT.

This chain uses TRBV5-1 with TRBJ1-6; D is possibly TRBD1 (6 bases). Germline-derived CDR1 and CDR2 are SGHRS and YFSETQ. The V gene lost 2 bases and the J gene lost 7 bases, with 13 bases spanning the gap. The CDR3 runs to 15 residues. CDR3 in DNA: TGCGCCAGCAGCTTCAGGGGCCCTAAGAATTCACCCCTCCACTTT. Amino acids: CASSFRGPKNSPLHF.

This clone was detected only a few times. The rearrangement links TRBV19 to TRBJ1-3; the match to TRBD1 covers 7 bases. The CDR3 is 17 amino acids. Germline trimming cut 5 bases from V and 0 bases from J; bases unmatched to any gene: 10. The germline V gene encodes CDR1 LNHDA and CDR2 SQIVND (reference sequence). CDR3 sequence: CASSYRTGLSSGNTIYF. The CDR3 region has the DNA TGTGCCAGTAGTTACCGGACAGGACTTTCCTCTGGAAACACCATATATTTT.

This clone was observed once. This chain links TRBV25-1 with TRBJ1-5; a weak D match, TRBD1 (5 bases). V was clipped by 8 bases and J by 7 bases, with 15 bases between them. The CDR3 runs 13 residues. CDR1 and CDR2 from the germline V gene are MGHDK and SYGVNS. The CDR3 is CASAPGGGQPQHF. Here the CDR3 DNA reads TGTGCCAGCGCCCCGGGGGGGGGACAGCCCCAGCATTTT. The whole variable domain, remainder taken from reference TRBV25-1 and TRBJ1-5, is EADIYQTPRYLVIGTGKKITLECSQTMGHDKMYWYQQDPGMELHLIHYSYGVNSTEKGDLSSESTVSRIRTEHFPLTLESARPSHTSQYLCASAPGGGQPQHFGDGTRLSIL.

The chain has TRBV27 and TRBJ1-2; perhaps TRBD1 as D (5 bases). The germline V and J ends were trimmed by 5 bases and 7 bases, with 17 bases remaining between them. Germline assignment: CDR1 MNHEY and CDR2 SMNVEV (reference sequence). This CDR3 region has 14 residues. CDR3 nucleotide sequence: TGTGCCAGCAGTCCCAGGGAGGGATTCTCTGGCTACACCTTC. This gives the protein CASSPREGFSGYTF.

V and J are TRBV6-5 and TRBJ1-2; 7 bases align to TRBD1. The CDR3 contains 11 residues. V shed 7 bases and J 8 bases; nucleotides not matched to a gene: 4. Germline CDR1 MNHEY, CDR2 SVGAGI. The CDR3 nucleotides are TGTGCCAGCACTACAGGGGTCGGCTACACCTTC. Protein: CASTTGVGYTF.

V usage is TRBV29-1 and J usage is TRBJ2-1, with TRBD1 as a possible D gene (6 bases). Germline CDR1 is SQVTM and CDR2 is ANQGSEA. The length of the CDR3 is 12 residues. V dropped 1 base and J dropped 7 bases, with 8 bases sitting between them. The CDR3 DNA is TGCAGCGTTGAAGCTCAGGGGAATGAGCAGTTCTTC. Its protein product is CSVEAQGNEQFF.

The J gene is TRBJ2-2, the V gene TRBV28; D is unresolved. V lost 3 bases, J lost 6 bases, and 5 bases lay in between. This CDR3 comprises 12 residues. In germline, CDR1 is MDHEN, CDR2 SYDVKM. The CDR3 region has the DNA TGTGCCAGCAGTTTCGGAGCCGGGGAGCTGTTTTTT. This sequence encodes CASSFGAGELFF. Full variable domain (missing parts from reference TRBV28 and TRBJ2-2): DVKVTQSSRYLVKRTGEKVFLECVQDMDHENMFWYRQDPGLGLRLIYFSYDVKMKEKGDIPEGYSVSREKKERFSLILESASTNQTSMYLCASSFGAGELFFGEGSRLTVL.

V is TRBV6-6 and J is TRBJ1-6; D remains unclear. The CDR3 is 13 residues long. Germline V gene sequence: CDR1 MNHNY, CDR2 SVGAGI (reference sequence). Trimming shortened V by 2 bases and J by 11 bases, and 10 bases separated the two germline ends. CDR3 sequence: CASSYNGLAPLHF. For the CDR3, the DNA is TGTGCCAGCAGTTACAACGGACTTGCACCCCTCCACTTT.

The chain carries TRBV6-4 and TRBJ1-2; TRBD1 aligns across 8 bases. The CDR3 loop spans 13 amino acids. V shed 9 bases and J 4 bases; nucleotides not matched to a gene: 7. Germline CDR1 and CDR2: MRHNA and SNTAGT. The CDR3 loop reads CARHDRGPYGYTF. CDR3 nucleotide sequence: TGTGCCAGGCACGACAGGGGCCCCTATGGCTACACCTTC.

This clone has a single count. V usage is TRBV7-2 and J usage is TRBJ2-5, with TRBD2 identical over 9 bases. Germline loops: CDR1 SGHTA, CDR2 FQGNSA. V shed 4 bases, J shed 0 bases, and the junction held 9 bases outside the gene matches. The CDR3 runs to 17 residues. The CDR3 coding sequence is TGTGCCAGCAGCTCCCATATGCGGGGGGGGTACCAAGAGACCCAGTACTTC. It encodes CASSSHMRGGYQETQYF.

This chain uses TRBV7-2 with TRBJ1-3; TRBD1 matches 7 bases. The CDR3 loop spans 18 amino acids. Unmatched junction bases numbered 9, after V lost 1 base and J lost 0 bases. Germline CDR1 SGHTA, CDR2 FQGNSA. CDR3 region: CASSLEADRLISGNTIYF. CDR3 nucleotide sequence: TGTGCCAGCAGCTTAGAGGCGGACAGGCTAATCTCTGGAAACACCATATATTTT. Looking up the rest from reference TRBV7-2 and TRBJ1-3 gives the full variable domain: GAGVSQSPSNKVTEKGKDVELRCDPISGHTALYWYRQSLGQGLEFLIYFQGNSAPDKSGLPSDRFSAERTGGSVSTLTIQRTQQEDSAVYLCASSLEADRLISGNTIYFGEGSWLTVV.

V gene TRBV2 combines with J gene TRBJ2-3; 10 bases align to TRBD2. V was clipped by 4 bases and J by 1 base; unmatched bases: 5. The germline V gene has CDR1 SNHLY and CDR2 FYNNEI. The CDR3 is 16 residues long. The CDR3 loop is CASSARTSGGTDTQYF. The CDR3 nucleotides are TGTGCCAGCAGTGCGAGGACTAGCGGCGGCACAGATACGCAGTATTTT.

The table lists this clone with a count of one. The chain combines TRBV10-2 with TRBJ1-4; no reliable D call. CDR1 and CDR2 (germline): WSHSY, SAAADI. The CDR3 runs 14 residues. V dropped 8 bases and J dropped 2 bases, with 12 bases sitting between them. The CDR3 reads CASGRRMTNEKLFF. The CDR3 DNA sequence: TGCGCCAGCGGGAGGAGGATGACTAATGAAAAACTGTTTTTT.

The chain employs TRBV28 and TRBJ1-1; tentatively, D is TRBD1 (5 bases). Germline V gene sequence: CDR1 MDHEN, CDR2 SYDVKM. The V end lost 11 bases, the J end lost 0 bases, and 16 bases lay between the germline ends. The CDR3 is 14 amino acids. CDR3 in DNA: TGTGCCGGGAGGCAGGGCGGGATGAACACTGAAGCTTTCTTT. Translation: CAGRQGGMNTEAFF.

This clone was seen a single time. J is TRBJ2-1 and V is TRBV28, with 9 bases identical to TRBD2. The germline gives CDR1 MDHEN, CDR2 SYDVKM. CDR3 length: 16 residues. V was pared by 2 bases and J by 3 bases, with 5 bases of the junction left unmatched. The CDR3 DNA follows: TGTGCCAGCAGTTTAGCGGGCGGGGGGGACTACAATGAGCAGTTCTTC. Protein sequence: CASSLAGGGDYNEQFF.

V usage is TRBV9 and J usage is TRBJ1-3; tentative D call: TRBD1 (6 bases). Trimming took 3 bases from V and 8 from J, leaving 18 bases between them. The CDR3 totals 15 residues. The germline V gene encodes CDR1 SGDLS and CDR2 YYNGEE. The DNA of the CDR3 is TGTGCCAGCAGCGCATCCTACAGGGAGGGGGACACCATATATTTT. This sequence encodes CASSASYREGDTIYF.

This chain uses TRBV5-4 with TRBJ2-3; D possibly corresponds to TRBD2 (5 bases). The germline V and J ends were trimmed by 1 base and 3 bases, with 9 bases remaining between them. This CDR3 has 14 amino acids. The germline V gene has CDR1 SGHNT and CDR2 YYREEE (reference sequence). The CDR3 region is CASSLPIATDTQYF. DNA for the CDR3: TGTGCCAGCAGCTTGCCTATAGCGACAGATACGCAGTATTTT.

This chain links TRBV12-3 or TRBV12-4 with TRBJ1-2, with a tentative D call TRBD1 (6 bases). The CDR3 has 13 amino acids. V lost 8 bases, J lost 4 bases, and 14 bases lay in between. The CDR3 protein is CASSGQSLYGYTF. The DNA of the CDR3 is TGTGCCAGCTCTGGACAGAGCCTCTATGGCTACACCTTC.

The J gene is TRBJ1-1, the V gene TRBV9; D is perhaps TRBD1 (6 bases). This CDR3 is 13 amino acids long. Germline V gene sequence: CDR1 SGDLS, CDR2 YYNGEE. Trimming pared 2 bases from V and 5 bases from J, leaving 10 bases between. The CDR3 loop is CASSVTGITEAFF. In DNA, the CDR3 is TGTGCCAGCAGCGTGACAGGCATAACTGAAGCTTTCTTT.

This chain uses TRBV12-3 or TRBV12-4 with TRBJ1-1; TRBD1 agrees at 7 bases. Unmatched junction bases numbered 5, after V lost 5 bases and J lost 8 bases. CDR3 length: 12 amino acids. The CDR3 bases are TGTGCCAGCAGTGATAGGGGGCCAGAAGCTTTCTTT. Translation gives CASSDRGPEAFF.